A selection of T cell receptor beta chains follows, all from one sample in a study of blood T cell repertoires in COVID-19. Method: immunoSEQ multiplex PCR; TCRdb's copy keeps in-frame clones and lacks some. The table lists under 90,000 clones, roughly 89% of them singletons, with roughly 5.4% in the top ten. Sample: peripheral blood. The receptors were sampled from a man in his 60s with acute or convalescent COVID-19. Both conserved end residues are part of each CDR3. The D gene is left open where the match is weak. The size entry is marked missing in some rows and otherwise reads once, few, many or a size class.

cdr3_nt | cdr3_aa | j_call | d_call | v_call | clone_size
TGTGCCAGTAGTCCCTACATAGCGGGGGGGCATCATTCCGATACGCAGTATTTT | CASSPYIAGGHHSDTQYF | TRBJ2-3 | TRBD2 | TRBV19 | -
TGTGCCAGCAGTTTGACATACAATCAGCCCCAGCATTTT | CASSLTYNQPQHF | TRBJ1-5 | - | TRBV28 | -
TGTGCCAGCAGTGTCCAAGGGGGCGCGCAGAACTTC | CASSVQGGAQNF | TRBJ2-7 | TRBD1 | TRBV12-3/TRBV12-4 | -
TGCGCCAGCAGCCAAGGAAACCACGGAGGATCGGGTCAGCCCCAGCATTTT | CASSQGNHGGSGQPQHF | TRBJ1-5 | - | TRBV4-1 | -
TGTGCCAGCAGCCCAGGACAGGGTTTTGGAAACACCATATATTTT | CASSPGQGFGNTIYF | TRBJ1-3 | TRBD1 | TRBV7-2 | -
TGTGCCAGCAGTTTCCCGCGTGGGAGGACCGGGGAGCTGTTTTTT | CASSFPRGRTGELFF | TRBJ2-2 | - | TRBV28 | -
TGCGCCAGCAGCCCCGGGACAGGGGGCGCGGGAGAGACCCAGTACTTC | CASSPGTGGAGETQYF | TRBJ2-5 | TRBD1 | TRBV5-1 | -
TGTGCCAGCAGTGAAGCTGGAGGGGGCCAGGGGGTTACGGAGACCCAGTACTTC | CASSEAGGGQGVTETQYF | TRBJ2-5 | - | TRBV2 | -
TGTGCCATCAGTGACGGGGGGCGGCTAGAGACCCAGTACTTC | CAISDGGRLETQYF | TRBJ2-5 | - | TRBV10-3 | once
TGCGCCAGCAGCCAAGCCCTCGGGGGTAGGGGCTACACCTTC | CASSQALGGRGYTF | TRBJ1-2 | - | TRBV4-3 | -
TGTGCCAGCAGCCAACAGGTGAACACTGAAGCTTTCTTT | CASSQQVNTEAFF | TRBJ1-1 | - | TRBV11-2 | -
TGTGCCAGCAGTCCCACACAGGGGGCGCAAGGAGCTTTCTTT | CASSPTQGAQGAFF | TRBJ1-1 | TRBD1 | TRBV5-6 | once
TGTGCCAGCAGCCGAAGAACTTGGGGACAGGGGGGAGAGCAGTACTTC | CASSRRTWGQGGEQYF | TRBJ2-7 | TRBD1 | TRBV13 | -
TGTGCCAGCTCACCACCGACAGGACAGGCTAACTATGGCTACACCTTC | CASSPPTGQANYGYTF | TRBJ1-2 | TRBD1 | TRBV18 | once
TGTGCCACCAGCAGAGGTCCTGCTAGCCGGTTGAGGGCCAAAAACATTCAGTACTTC | CATSRGPASRLRAKNIQYF | TRBJ2-4 | - | TRBV15 | -
TGTGCCAGCAGCTTAGCCCGACAGGGTTCAGACTACACCTTC | CASSLARQGSDYTF | TRBJ1-2 | TRBD1 | TRBV7-8 | -
TGCAGCGTTGTAGGGGACACGTTTGACACTGAAGCTTTCTTT | CSVVGDTFDTEAFF | TRBJ1-1 | - | TRBV29-1 | few
TGTGCCAGCAGCGTTAGGGGCGACGAGGAGACCCAGTACTTC | CASSVRGDEETQYF | TRBJ2-5 | - | TRBV9 | -
TGTGCCAGCAGCGTAAGTGGAGAGATCTACGAGCAGTACTTC | CASSVSGEIYEQYF | TRBJ2-7 | - | TRBV9 | -
TGCGCCAGCAGCTCCCGGGGGGGAGAGACCCAGTACTTC | CASSSRGGETQYF | TRBJ2-5 | TRBD2 | TRBV5-1 | -
TGTGCCAGCAGCGTAGGAGGCGGGCCCTCAGAGACCCAGTACTTC | CASSVGGGPSETQYF | TRBJ2-5 | - | TRBV9 | -
TGTGCCAGCAGCCAAGGAGGGACTAGCGGGGGAGAGACCCAGTACTTC | CASSQGGTSGGETQYF | TRBJ2-5 | TRBD2 | TRBV3-1/TRBV3-2 | -
TGTGCCAGTAGTATAGACGGTCCAGGACAGGGGGCGCGACAGCCCCAGCATTTT | CASSIDGPGQGARQPQHF | TRBJ1-5 | TRBD1 | TRBV19 | -
TGTGCCTGGAGTGTATCGGGGTATGGCTACACCTTC | CAWSVSGYGYTF | TRBJ1-2 | - | TRBV30 | -
TGTGCCAGTAGTATAGATACAGGGTGGGATGGCTACACCTTC | CASSIDTGWDGYTF | TRBJ1-2 | - | TRBV19 | -
TGTGCCAGCAGTCTCGGGGATAACACTGAAGCTTTCTTT | CASSLGDNTEAFF | TRBJ1-1 | - | TRBV12-3/TRBV12-4 | -
TGTGCCAGCAGCTTAGTCAGGGGCACAGATACGCAGTATTTT | CASSLVRGTDTQYF | TRBJ2-3 | - | TRBV11-3 | -
TGTGCCAGCAGCTTAACGAGGGACTCTGGAAACACCATATATTTT | CASSLTRDSGNTIYF | TRBJ1-3 | - | TRBV11-2 | -
TGTGCCAGCAGCCTCGGAGAAAATCGGAACAATGAGCAGTTCTTC | CASSLGENRNNEQFF | TRBJ2-1 | - | TRBV21-1 | -
TGCAGCGGGTCAAGGGGGACTGAAGCTTTCTTT | CSGSRGTEAFF | TRBJ1-1 | - | TRBV29-1 | -
TGTGCCAGCAGTTTACAGAGCACTGAAGCTTTCTTT | CASSLQSTEAFF | TRBJ1-1 | - | TRBV6-6 | -
TGTGCCAGCAGCTTAGGAGTGTCGGGTGCAGATACGCAGTATTTT | CASSLGVSGADTQYF | TRBJ2-3 | - | TRBV7-2 | -
TGTGCCAGTTTCCCCGGGACAGCTGCTTTGGGCGAGCAGTTCTTC | CASFPGTAALGEQFF | TRBJ2-1 | TRBD1 | TRBV13 | -
TGTGCCAGCAGCTTAGTAGCTGGACAGGGCTATGGCTACACCTTC | CASSLVAGQGYGYTF | TRBJ1-2 | TRBD1 | TRBV7-2 | -
TGTGCCAGCAGCGTAGATTCCGGCTATGGCTACACCTTC | CASSVDSGYGYTF | TRBJ1-2 | - | TRBV9 | -
TGTGCCATCAGTGGGGGTAGGGGACAAGCCCAGCATTTT | CAISGGRGQAQHF | TRBJ1-5 | - | TRBV10-3 | -
TGTGCCAGCAGCTTGTTGTCACGGGAGACCCAGTACTTC | CASSLLSRETQYF | TRBJ2-5 | - | TRBV5-6 | -
TGTGCCAGCAGCTTAAGTTTCGATCCAGATGAGCAGTTCTTC | CASSLSFDPDEQFF | TRBJ2-1 | - | TRBV11-2 | -
TGTGCCAGCAGTTTTCCCCAGGGGGCGTACACTGAAGCTTTCTTT | CASSFPQGAYTEAFF | TRBJ1-1 | TRBD1 | TRBV6-6 | -
TGTGCCAGCAGGTCCACGGGACAGGATGCACCCCTCCACTTT | CASRSTGQDAPLHF | TRBJ1-6 | TRBD1 | TRBV2 | -
TGTGCCAGCAGACCCGGGAGCACAGATACGCAGTATTTT | CASRPGSTDTQYF | TRBJ2-3 | - | TRBV7-2 | -
TGTGCCAGCAGCGTAGGGACAAACACTGAAGCTTTCTTT | CASSVGTNTEAFF | TRBJ1-1 | - | TRBV9 | few
TGCGCCAGCAGCTTGACTAGCGGGGGGGCCGGGGAGCTGTTTTTT | CASSLTSGGAGELFF | TRBJ2-2 | TRBD2 | TRBV5-1 | -
TGTGCCAGCAGCTTGGTGCTGGGACATATCACTGAAGCTTTCTTT | CASSLVLGHITEAFF | TRBJ1-1 | - | TRBV7-9 | once
TGCGCCAGCAGTTTGCAGGTAATGAACACTGAAGCTTTCTTT | CASSLQVMNTEAFF | TRBJ1-1 | - | TRBV5-1 | -
TGTGCCAGCAGCATACAGGGTATCGACCCCGCCTACGAGCAGTACTTC | CASSIQGIDPAYEQYF | TRBJ2-7 | - | TRBV11-2 | -
TGTGCCAGCAGCTTAATGGTAGCGGGACATGAAAGGGCCGGGGAGCTGTTTTTT | CASSLMVAGHERAGELFF | TRBJ2-2 | TRBD2 | TRBV13 | -
TGTGCCAGCAGTCGTTTAGCGGGGGAAACCGGGGAGCTGTTTTTT | CASSRLAGETGELFF | TRBJ2-2 | TRBD2 | TRBV5-4 | -